This T cell receptor beta chain was captured in a study of tumor and adjacent non-tumor tissue in lung cancer. Study-wide results and caveats: TCR diversity was significantly greater in tumor than normal lung tissue.

A modified ARM-PCR protocol with three rounds of nested PCR amplified TCRbeta. TCRdb re-called the multiplex PCR reads with MiXCR, one entry per CDR3 protein. The data show 200,000 or so distinct CDR3 sequences, 71% seen once. The template was RNA from unsorted bulk tissue. The germline gives CDR1 SGHNT, CDR2 YYREEE (reference sequence). This CDR3 has 14 amino acids. For this clonotype: Antigen unknown. Relative to the germline gene, one junction end is altered; a read error may explain this.

The sequencing sample was made of lung tumor tissue. The chain joins TRBV5-4 to TRBJ2-7; 7 nucleotides agree with TRBD1. The receptor comes from a man between 60 and 75 years old with non-small cell lung cancer. CDR3 bases: TGTGCCAACAGCCACCCGGGACAGCCCTACGAACAGTACTTC. Its protein product is CANSHPGQPYEQYF. Using reference TRBV5-4 and TRBJ2-7 for the parts outside the CDR3, the full variable domain is ETGVTQSPTHLIKTRGQQVTLRCSSQSGHNTVSWYQQALGQGPQFIFQYYREEENGRGNFPPRFSGLQFPNYSSELNVNALELDDSALYLCANSHPGQPYEQYFGPGTRLTVT.